This T cell receptor (beta chain) was found in a study of shared clonotypes between healthy human individuals (dated by TCRdb to 2018 to 2020). With regard to the full study: Three men and two women, aged 18 to 49 years, made up the cohort. Per donor, leukapheresis produced somewhere between about 0.94 and 9.5 billion PBMCs. Different laboratories and diverse techniques were used to prepare libraries and sequence TCR repertoires, to increase sequencing depth and limit assay-specific biases. To estimate repertoire size and how much clonotypes are shared between individuals, the study performed deep sequencing of blood TCR repertoires from a few healthy adults. For each donor, three plates each were used for CD4 naive and CD4 memory, two plates were used for CD8 naive, and one plate was used for CD8 memory. The paper as a whole reports these results and caveats: Rarefaction of sorted-subset datasets indicated incomplete sequencing despite the large sequencing depth. Naive subsets generally had larger estimated clonotype richness than memory subsets did. When four donors were compared, the shared fraction of clonotypes was approximately 5% for naive CD4, about 4% for naive CD8, 2% to 2.5% for memory CD4, and roughly 0.4% for memory CD8. Pairwise subsampling led to the expectation that sequencing depth would affect the degree of clonotype sharing among donors. The small number of donors limited the genetic and exposure-history diversity represented. Compared with non-shared clonotypes, the clonotypes found in all four sorted-subset donors had higher generation probabilities. Sampling was restricted to blood, and TCR repertoires in tissue are likely to differ from TCR repertoires in blood.

Using the deep immunoSEQ assay, TCR CDR3 regions were amplified from genomic DNA by multiplex PCR. For each cell subset, the extracted genomic DNA was distributed evenly across all wells of several immunoSEQ 96-well plates, and each plate served as one replicate. For sorted subsets, 150 to 250 ng genomic DNA, equal to some 28,000 T cell genomes, was loaded into each replicate PCR. Purified libraries were measured with a Qubit 3.0 fluorometer, size-checked on a Bioanalyzer 2100, and measured again with the KAPA Library Quantification kit. Every immunoSEQ 96-well plate was sequenced on a separate single-read 150-cycle Illumina NextSeq 550 flow cell. In the authors' own workflow: Because the immunoSEQ output held only junctional sequences and lacked quality scores, the filtering could not match the filtering applied to full-length reads. Sequences were annotated with PyIR, a Python wrapper for IgBLAST v1.9, and V/J genes and CDR3 were assigned using IMGT germline references. Reads with weak V/J assignments (E-value above 1e-6), missing CDR3, stop codons, out-of-frame junctions, or ambiguous translated residues were removed. A V3J clonotype was defined by an identical inferred V gene, J gene, and CDR3 amino acid sequence. Percentage overlap between repertoires was calculated by dividing the number of shared unique clonotypes by the size of the smaller repertoire. Three approaches were used to assess repertoire richness: RTK rarefaction, the Chao1 estimator, and Recon v2.1 estimates of unobserved clonotypes. Generation probabilities were computed with OLGA for all TCRbeta clonotypes obtained by the gDNA method from several donors. The immuneACCESS repertoire file appears here via TCRdb, limited to in-frame rearrangements. These files lack a portion of the clones; in checked studies, under half of the deficit traces to unresolved V genes, and the cause of the others is not known. V and J calls and clone size are copied from that table; D and trimming were computed from the DNA. The sample table contains about 800,000 clones; only one count was recorded for roughly 96% of them. The top ten clonotypes cover around 0.25% of the sample.

CD8 naive samples consisted of CD45RO-negative cells that were positively selected for CCR7, yielding a CD45RA+CCR7+ population without TemRA cells. Donors were healthy HIV-negative adults with no recently reported acute infections or vaccinations. Only Caucasian adults living in Nashville, Tennessee, USA were represented among the donors. Blood was obtained by leukapheresis, after which PBMCs were separated by Ficoll-Histopaque density gradient centrifugation and cryopreserved in liquid nitrogen vapor phase. Analytical flow cytometry was used to check the purity and quantity of each magnetically sorted T cell population. Each sorted fraction had its genomic DNA isolated and then quantified by UV absorbance on a Nanodrop 2000c. As concerns this clone: Its cognate antigen has yet to be identified. Its ends do not fully match the called genes, so a read error is possible.

In the germline V gene (reference sequence), CDR1 corresponds to SSHAT and CDR2 to FNYEAQ. The CDR3 contains 13 residues, cysteine and phenylalanine counted. Here the CDR3 DNA is all that survives: 39 bases in frame from base 1. The clonotype was recovered from a man aged 25 to 45 in good health. Rearrangement joined TRBV7-7 to TRBJ2-2; no confident D gene assignment can be made. The source material was naive CD8+ T cells sorted from blood. What the cell subset or site label conveys for this sample: CD45RA+CCR7+. This receptor has the CDR3 CASSSANTGELFF. The DNA sequence is given as TGTGCTAGCAGCTCAGCGAACACCGGGGAGCTGTTTTTT.